The rows below give T cell receptor beta chains drawn from one sample of a study of lymphopenia after photon versus proton radiotherapy. Data came from immunoSEQ multiplex PCR; TCRdb stores just in-frame clones and leaves some out. The data show under 30,000 clones, 90% seen once. Source: peripheral blood, taken from a patient treated with photon-based radiotherapy. Receptors were obtained from a woman between 45 and 60 years old with cholangiocarcinoma. Each CDR3 is given with its conserved first and last residue. The D gene is left open where the match is weak. The size entry is marked missing in some rows and otherwise reads once, few, many or a size class.

-,-,TRBV7-7,TRBJ1-3,CASSPSAGWSDTIYF,TGTGCTAGCAGCCCCAGTGCAGGGTGGAGTGACACCATATATTTT
-,-,TRBV4-3,TRBJ2-2,CASSQAPGGQGTGELFF,TGCGCCAGCAGCCAAGCCCCCGGGGGGCAGGGAACCGGGGAGCTGTTTTTT
-,-,TRBV2,TRBJ1-5,CASAGEYSNQPQHF,TGTGCCAGCGCAGGGGAATATAGCAATCAGCCCCAGCATTTT
TRBD2,once,TRBV9,TRBJ2-3,CASSVGGSGGVITDTQYF,TGTGCCAGCAGCGTAGGCGGTAGCGGGGGGGTTATCACAGATACGCAGTATTTT
TRBD2,-,TRBV7-2,TRBJ2-5,CASSLGLAGGQETQYF,TGTGCCAGCAGCTTAGGACTAGCGGGAGGGCAAGAGACCCAGTACTTC
-,-,TRBV7-2,TRBJ1-2,CASSLALGQNYGYTF,TGTGCCAGCAGCTTAGCTCTAGGACAGAACTATGGCTACACCTTC
-,-,TRBV7-9,TRBJ2-3,CASSLSLDTQYF,TGTGCCAGCAGCTTAAGTCTAGATACGCAGTATTTT
-,-,TRBV4-1,TRBJ2-1,CASSQVRLVRGNEQFF,TGCGCCAGCAGCCAAGTTAGACTAGTTAGGGGCAATGAGCAGTTCTTC
-,-,TRBV30,TRBJ1-2,CAWNKVSAFGVPYGYTF,TGTGCCTGGAATAAAGTATCGGCTTTTGGCGTCCCCTATGGCTACACCTTC
-,-,TRBV4-2,TRBJ2-3,CASSQEGLVPDTQYF,TGTGCCAGCAGCCAAGAAGGGCTAGTCCCAGATACGCAGTATTTT
TRBD1,-,TRBV5-6,TRBJ1-2,CASSLTGQGAGNYGYTF,TGTGCCAGCAGCTTGACTGGACAGGGGGCCGGAAACTATGGCTACACCTTC
-,few,TRBV10-3,TRBJ2-7,CAISGTGEVYEQYF,TGTGCCATCAGTGGGACGGGGGAGGTCTACGAGCAGTACTTC
-,-,TRBV5-6,TRBJ2-1,CASSRYSEQFF,TGTGCCAGCAGTCGGTACAGTGAGCAGTTCTTC
-,-,TRBV28,TRBJ1-1,CASVKTAPKSRQAFF,TGTGCCAGCGTCAAGACAGCTCCCAAAAGTAGACAAGCTTTCTTT
TRBD2,-,TRBV4-1,TRBJ2-4,CASSQETSEAKNIQYF,TGCGCCAGCAGCCAAGAAACTAGCGAAGCCAAAAACATTCAGTACTTC
-,-,TRBV7-9,TRBJ1-2,CASSLAAGRDNYGYTF,TGTGCCAGCAGCTTAGCGGCTGGCAGGGATAACTATGGCTACACCTTC
TRBD2,-,TRBV15,TRBJ2-2,CATSTRPTGLVGTGELFF,TGTGCCACCAGCACCAGGCCCACAGGACTAGTGGGCACCGGGGAGCTGTTTTTT
TRBD1,once,TRBV2,TRBJ2-5,CASKAGQGHETQYF,TGTGCCAGCAAGGCGGGACAGGGGCACGAGACCCAGTACTTC
-,-,TRBV2,TRBJ1-4,CASTEGLQAEKLFF,TGTGCCAGCACTGAGGGCCTGCAGGCGGAAAAACTGTTTTTT
-,-,TRBV10-1,TRBJ1-1,CASSESGRATEAFF,TGCGCCAGCAGTGAGTCGGGGCGGGCCACTGAAGCTTTCTTT
-,-,TRBV7-9,TRBJ1-6,CASSLGVQANSPLHF,TGTGCCAGCAGCTTAGGAGTCCAGGCGAATTCACCCCTCCACTTT
-,few,TRBV4-3,TRBJ1-4,CASSQTDGEKLFF,TGCGCCAGCAGCCAAACGGACGGCGAAAAACTGTTTTTT
-,-,TRBV7-9,TRBJ1-2,CASSSVTRSYNYGYTF,TGTGCCAGCAGCTCTGTTACTCGATCCTATAACTATGGCTACACCTTC
-,few,TRBV7-9,TRBJ2-1,CASSLSRTDIEQFF,TGTGCCAGCAGCTTGAGCCGGACCGATATCGAGCAGTTCTTC
-,-,TRBV11-2,TRBJ1-1,CASSTTQGMNTEAFF,TGTGCCAGCAGTACTACGCAGGGGATGAACACTGAAGCTTTCTTT
-,-,TRBV6-5,TRBJ1-5,CASSHDNQPQHF,TGTGCCAGCAGCCACGACAATCAGCCCCAGCATTTT
-,-,TRBV7-9,TRBJ1-2,CASTAGTSYGYTF,TGTGCCAGCACCGCCGGGACCTCCTATGGCTACACCTTC
-,-,TRBV27,TRBJ1-6,CASSSDPYNSPLHF,TGTGCCAGCAGTTCAGATCCCTATAATTCACCCCTCCACTTT
TRBD2,once,TRBV5-4,TRBJ2-3,CASSLGQRGGRTDTQYF,TGTGCCAGCAGCCTGGGCCAGCGGGGGGGTCGCACAGATACGCAGTATTTT
-,-,TRBV5-1,TRBJ2-7,CASSLSVLSSYEQYF,TGCGCCAGCAGTCTGTCCGTACTTTCCTCCTACGAGCAGTACTTC
TRBD2,once,TRBV4-3,TRBJ2-5,CASSQALGLAGLQETQYF,TGCGCCAGCAGCCAAGCTTTAGGCCTAGCGGGCCTCCAAGAGACCCAGTACTTC
TRBD2,-,TRBV7-2,TRBJ2-1,CASSLGGGGYNEQFF,TGTGCCAGCAGCTTAGGCGGGGGGGGATACAATGAGCAGTTCTTC
TRBD1,-,TRBV7-9,TRBJ1-3,CASSPPTGGFSGNTIYF,TGTGCCAGCAGCCCCCCGACAGGGGGCTTTTCTGGAAACACCATATATTTT
-,-,TRBV12-5,TRBJ1-4,CASGFRQKLFF,TGTGCTAGTGGTTTCCGCCAGAAACTGTTTTTT
TRBD1,-,TRBV18,TRBJ1-1,CASSPRGRDTEAFF,TGTGCCAGCTCACCAAGGGGGCGCGACACTGAAGCTTTCTTT
TRBD1,-,TRBV5-5,TRBJ1-2,CASSWGPDRGVYGYTF,TGTGCCAGCAGCTGGGGACCCGACAGGGGTGTCTATGGCTACACCTTC
-,-,TRBV7-6,TRBJ1-5,CASGPEPNQPQHF,TGTGCCAGCGGGCCGGAGCCCAATCAGCCCCAGCATTTT
-,-,TRBV6-6,TRBJ1-1,CASSYPELNTEAFF,TGTGCCAGCAGTTACCCAGAGCTGAACACTGAAGCTTTCTTT
TRBD1,once,TRBV11-2,TRBJ1-4,CASSHGTGGDNEKLFF,TGTGCCAGCAGCCATGGGACAGGGGGGGACAATGAAAAACTGTTTTTT
-,-,TRBV7-4,TRBJ1-3,CASRRDTSSGNTIYF,TGTGCCAGCAGGCGGGACACCAGCTCTGGAAACACCATATATTTT
TRBD1,-,TRBV7-9,TRBJ2-1,CASSFGQGHEQFF,TGTGCCAGCAGCTTCGGACAGGGTCATGAGCAGTTCTTC
-,-,TRBV5-1,TRBJ2-4,CASSLDMRGTIQYF,TGCGCCAGCAGCTTGGACATGAGGGGAACCATTCAGTACTTC
-,once,TRBV6-1,TRBJ2-6,CASRGDRAGANVLTF,TGTGCCAGCAGGGGTGACAGAGCTGGGGCCAACGTCCTGACTTTC
-,-,TRBV15,TRBJ1-1,CATSRGDSTSFF,TGTGCCACCAGCAGAGGGGACTCGACGTCTTTCTTT
-,-,TRBV19,TRBJ2-7,CASQREGGNPYEQYF,TGTGCCAGTCAAAGGGAGGGGGGAAACCCCTACGAGCAGTACTTC
-,-,TRBV5-3,TRBJ2-5,CARSLSVAQEKKTQYF,TGTGCCAGAAGCTTGTCGGTCGCCCAGGAAAAAAAGACCCAGTACTTC
-,-,TRBV18,TRBJ2-7,CASSPQEAEEQYF,TGTGCCAGCTCACCACAGGAAGCGGAGGAGCAGTACTTC
-,-,TRBV10-2,TRBJ1-2,CASSESDWRYGYTF,TGCGCCAGCAGTGAGTCGGACTGGCGCTATGGCTACACCTTC
-,-,TRBV28,TRBJ1-2,CAISLEGPYGYTF,TGTGCCATCTCGCTCGAGGGGCCCTATGGCTACACCTTC
-,-,TRBV29-1,TRBJ1-2,CSVEAVNYGYTF,TGCAGCGTGGAGGCGGTTAACTATGGCTACACCTTC
TRBD1,-,TRBV27,TRBJ2-7,CASRPTGTGGNEQYF,TGTGCCAGCAGACCGACCGGGACAGGGGGTAACGAGCAGTACTTC
-,-,TRBV10-3,TRBJ2-2,CAIRAGRESTGELFF,TGTGCCATCAGGGCCGGCAGGGAGAGCACCGGGGAGCTGTTTTTT
-,-,TRBV11-2,TRBJ1-4,CASSLDRARGKLFF,TGTGCCAGCAGCTTAGACAGGGCTCGGGGAAAACTGTTTTTT